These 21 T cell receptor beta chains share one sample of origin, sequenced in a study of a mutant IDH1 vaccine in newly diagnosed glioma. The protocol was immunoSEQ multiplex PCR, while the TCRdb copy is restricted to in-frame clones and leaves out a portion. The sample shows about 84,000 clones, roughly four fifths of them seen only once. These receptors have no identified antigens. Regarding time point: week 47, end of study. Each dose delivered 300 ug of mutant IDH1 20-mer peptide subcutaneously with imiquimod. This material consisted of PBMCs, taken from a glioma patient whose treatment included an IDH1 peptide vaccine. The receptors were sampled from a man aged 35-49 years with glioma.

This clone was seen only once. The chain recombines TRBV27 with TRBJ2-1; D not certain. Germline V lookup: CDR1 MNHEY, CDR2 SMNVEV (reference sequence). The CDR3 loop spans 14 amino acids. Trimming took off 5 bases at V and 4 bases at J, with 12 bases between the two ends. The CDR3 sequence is CASSDPQRYNEQFF. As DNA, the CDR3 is TGTGCCAGCAGTGATCCCCAACGGTACAATGAGCAGTTCTTC.

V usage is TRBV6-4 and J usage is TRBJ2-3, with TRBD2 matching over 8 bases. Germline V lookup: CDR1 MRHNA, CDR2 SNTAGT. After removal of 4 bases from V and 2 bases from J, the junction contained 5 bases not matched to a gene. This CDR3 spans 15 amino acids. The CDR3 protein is CASSGRRGATDTQYF. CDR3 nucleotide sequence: TGTGCCAGCAGTGGACGGCGGGGGGCCACAGATACGCAGTATTTT.

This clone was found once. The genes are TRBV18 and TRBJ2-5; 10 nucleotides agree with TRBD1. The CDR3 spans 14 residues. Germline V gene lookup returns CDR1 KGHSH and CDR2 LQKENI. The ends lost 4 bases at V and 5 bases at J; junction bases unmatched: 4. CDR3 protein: CASSLPGQGETQYF. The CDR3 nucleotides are TGTGCCAGCTCACTTCCGGGACAGGGGGAGACCCAGTACTTC.

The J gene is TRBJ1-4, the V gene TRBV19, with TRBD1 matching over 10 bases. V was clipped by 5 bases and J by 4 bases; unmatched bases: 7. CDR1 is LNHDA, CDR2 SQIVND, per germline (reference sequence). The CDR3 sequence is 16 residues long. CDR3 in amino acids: CASSFGWDRGNEKLFF. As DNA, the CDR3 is TGTGCCAGTAGTTTCGGCTGGGACAGGGGTAATGAAAAACTGTTTTTT.

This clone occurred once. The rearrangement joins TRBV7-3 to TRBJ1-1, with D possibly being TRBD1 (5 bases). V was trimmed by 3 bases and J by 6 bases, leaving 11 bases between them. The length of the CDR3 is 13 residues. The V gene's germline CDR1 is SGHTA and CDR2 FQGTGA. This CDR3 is CASSFLGLSEAFF. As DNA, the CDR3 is TGTGCCAGCAGCTTTCTGGGACTTTCTGAAGCTTTCTTT.

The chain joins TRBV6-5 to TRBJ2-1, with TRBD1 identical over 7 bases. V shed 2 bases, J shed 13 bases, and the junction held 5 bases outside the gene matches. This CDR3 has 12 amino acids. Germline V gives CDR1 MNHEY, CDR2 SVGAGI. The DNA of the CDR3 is TGTGCCAGCAGTTACCCCACAGGGGAACAGTTCTTC. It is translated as CASSYPTGEQFF.

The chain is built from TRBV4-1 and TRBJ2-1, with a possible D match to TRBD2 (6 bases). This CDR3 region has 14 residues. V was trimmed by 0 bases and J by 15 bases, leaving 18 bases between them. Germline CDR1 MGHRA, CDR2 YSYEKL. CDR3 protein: CASSQDYLPGLLFF. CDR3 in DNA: TGCGCCAGCAGCCAAGATTATCTTCCGGGACTTTTGTTCTTC.

The CDR3 DNA is TGTGCCAGCAGTTACACCGCGAGCTCCTACAATGAGCAGTTCTTC. Its protein is CASSYTASSYNEQFF. The V and J genes are TRBV6-5 and TRBJ2-1; no reliable D call. The CDR3 is 15 residues long. Trimming took off 2 bases at V and 0 bases at J, with 8 bases between the two ends. Germline V gene data show CDR1 as MNHEY and CDR2 as SVGAGI.

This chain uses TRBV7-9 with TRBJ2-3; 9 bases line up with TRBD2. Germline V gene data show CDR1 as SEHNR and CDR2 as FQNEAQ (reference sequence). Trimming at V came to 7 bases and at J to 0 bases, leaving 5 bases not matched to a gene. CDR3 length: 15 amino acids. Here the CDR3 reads CASIEGLASTDTQYF. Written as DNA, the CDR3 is TGTGCCAGCATCGAAGGACTAGCGAGCACAGATACGCAGTATTTT.

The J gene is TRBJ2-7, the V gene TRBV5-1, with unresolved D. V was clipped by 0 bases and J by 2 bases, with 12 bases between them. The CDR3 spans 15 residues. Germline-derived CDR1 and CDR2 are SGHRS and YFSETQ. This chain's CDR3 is CASSLEAGSPYEQYF. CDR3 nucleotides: TGCGCCAGCAGCTTGGAGGCAGGTTCCCCCTACGAGCAGTACTTC.

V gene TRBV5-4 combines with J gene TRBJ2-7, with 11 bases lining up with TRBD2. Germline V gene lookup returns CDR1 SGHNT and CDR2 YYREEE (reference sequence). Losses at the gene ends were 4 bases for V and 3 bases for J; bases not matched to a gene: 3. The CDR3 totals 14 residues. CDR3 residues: CASSLTSGSYEQYF. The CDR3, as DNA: TGTGCCAGCAGCCTTACTAGCGGGAGCTACGAGCAGTACTTC.

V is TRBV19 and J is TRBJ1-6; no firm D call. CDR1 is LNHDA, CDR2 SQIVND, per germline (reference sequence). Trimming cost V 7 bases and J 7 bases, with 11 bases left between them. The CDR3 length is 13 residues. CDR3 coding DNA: TGTGCCAGTAAGGAGACGGCGAATTCACCCCTCCACTTT. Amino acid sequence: CASKETANSPLHF.

CDR3 sequence (DNA): TGCGCCAGCAGCTTGGAGCAGGGCACAGATACGCAGTATTTT. Translated, it gives CASSLEQGTDTQYF. V gene TRBV5-1 combines with J gene TRBJ2-3; D remains unclear. Trimming pared 0 bases from V and 1 base from J, leaving 6 bases between. The CDR3 has 14 amino acids. Germline V CDR1 and CDR2: SGHRS, YFSETQ. Combining the CDR3 with reference TRBV5-1 and TRBJ2-3 gives the whole variable domain KAGVTQTPRYLIKTRGQQVTLSCSPISGHRSVSWYQQTPGQGLQFLFEYFSETQRNKGNFPGRFSGRQFSNSRSEMNVSTLELGDSALYLCASSLEQGTDTQYFGPGTRLTVL.

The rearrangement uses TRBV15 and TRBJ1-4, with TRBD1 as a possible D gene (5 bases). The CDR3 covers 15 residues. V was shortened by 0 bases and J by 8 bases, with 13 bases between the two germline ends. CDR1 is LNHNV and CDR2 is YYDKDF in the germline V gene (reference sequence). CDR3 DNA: TGTGCCACCAGCAGAGATGCAGGGTCAGGGGAAAAACTGTTTTTT. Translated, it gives CATSRDAGSGEKLFF.

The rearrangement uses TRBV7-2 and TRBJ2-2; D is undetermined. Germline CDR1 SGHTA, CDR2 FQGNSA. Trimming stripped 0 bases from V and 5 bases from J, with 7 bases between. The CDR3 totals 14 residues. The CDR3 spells CASSLATDTGELFF. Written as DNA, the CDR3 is TGTGCCAGCAGCTTAGCGACTGATACCGGGGAGCTGTTTTTT.

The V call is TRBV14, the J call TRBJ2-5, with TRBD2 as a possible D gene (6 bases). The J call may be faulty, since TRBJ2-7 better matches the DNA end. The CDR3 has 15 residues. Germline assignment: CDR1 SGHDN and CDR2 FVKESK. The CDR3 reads CASSLGGANSHEQYF. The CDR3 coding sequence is TGTGCCAGCAGCCTAGGCGGGGCGAATTCCCACGAGCAGTACTTC.

This chain's CDR3 is CASSPRTGSTNYGYTF. The CDR3 region has the DNA TGCGCCAGCAGTCCTCGGACGGGCAGTACTAACTATGGCTACACCTTC. The rearrangement joins TRBV5-1 to TRBJ1-2; D is unclear. The CDR3 is 16 amino acids. Trimming pared 5 bases from V and 0 bases from J, leaving 17 bases between. Germline V gene sequence: CDR1 SGHRS, CDR2 YFSETQ.

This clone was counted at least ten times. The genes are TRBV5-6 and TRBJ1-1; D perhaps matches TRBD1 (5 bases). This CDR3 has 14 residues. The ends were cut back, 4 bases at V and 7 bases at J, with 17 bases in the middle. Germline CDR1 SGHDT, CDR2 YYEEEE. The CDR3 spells CASSPTQDKIEAFF. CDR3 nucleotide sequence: TGTGCCAGCAGCCCGACCCAGGACAAGATTGAAGCTTTCTTT.

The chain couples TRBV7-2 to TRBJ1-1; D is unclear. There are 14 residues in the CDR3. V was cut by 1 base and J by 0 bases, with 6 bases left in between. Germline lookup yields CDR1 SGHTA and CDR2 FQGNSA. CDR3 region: CASSLGLVNTEAFF. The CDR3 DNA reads TGTGCCAGCAGCTTAGGGTTAGTGAACACTGAAGCTTTCTTT.

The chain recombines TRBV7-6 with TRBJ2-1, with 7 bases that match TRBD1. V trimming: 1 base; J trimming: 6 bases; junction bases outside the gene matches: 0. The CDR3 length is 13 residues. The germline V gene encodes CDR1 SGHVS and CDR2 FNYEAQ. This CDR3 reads CASSLGTGNEQFF. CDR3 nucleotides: TGTGCCAGCAGCTTAGGGACAGGCAATGAGCAGTTCTTC.

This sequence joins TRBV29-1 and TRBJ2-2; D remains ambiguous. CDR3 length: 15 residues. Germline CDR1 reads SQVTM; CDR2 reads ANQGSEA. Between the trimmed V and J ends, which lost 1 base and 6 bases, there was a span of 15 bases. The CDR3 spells CSVEALGVLPGELFF. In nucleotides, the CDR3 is TGCAGCGTTGAAGCATTAGGAGTTCTTCCCGGGGAGCTGTTTTTT.